These 26 T cell receptor beta chains originate from one sample sequenced in a study of shared clonotypes between healthy human individuals. Repertoires were generated with immunoSEQ multiplex PCR, while TCRdb's copy carries only in-frame clones and drops some. In the table there are about 490,000 clones, around 80% of which are singletons. Sequencing was carried out using PBMCs. The receptor source for this set is a middle-aged woman in good health. Some clones in this sample may be carry-over from other donors' samples.

The chain has TRBV7-9 and TRBJ2-7; 8 positions match TRBD1. Germline V gene sequence: CDR1 SEHNR, CDR2 FQNEAQ (reference sequence). Unmatched junction bases numbered 9, after V lost 4 bases and J lost 4 bases. The CDR3 contains 15 residues. CDR3 in amino acids: CASSSPFGQGYEQYF. CDR3 bases: TGTGCCAGCAGCTCACCTTTCGGACAGGGTTACGAGCAGTACTTC.

The V call is TRBV9, the J call TRBJ2-1, with D uncertain. Trimming removed 2 bases at V and 3 bases at J, with 3 bases between. This CDR3 contains 12 residues. Per the germline V gene, CDR1 is SGDLS and CDR2 is YYNGEE. The CDR3 DNA reads as TGTGCCAGCAGCGTCTACTACAATGAGCAGTTCTTC. It translates to CASSVYYNEQFF.

The chain combines TRBV11-2 with TRBJ2-1, with D tentatively TRBD2 (6 bases). Germline V gene sequence: CDR1 SGHAT, CDR2 FQNNGV. Trimming took off 1 base at V and 12 bases at J, with 16 bases between the two ends. This CDR3 has 14 residues. The CDR3 region is CASSLAGTLKGQFF. The CDR3 region has the DNA TGTGCCAGCAGCTTAGCTGGGACTCTCAAGGGGCAGTTCTTC.

V is TRBV5-4 and J is TRBJ2-7; 12 bases map to TRBD2. The CDR3 sequence is 16 residues long. The germline V gene has CDR1 SGHNT and CDR2 YYREEE (reference sequence). V trimming: 3 bases; J trimming: 9 bases; junction bases outside the gene matches: 13. Here the CDR3 reads CASSSPTSGRDSGQYF. The CDR3 region has the DNA TGTGCCAGCAGCTCCCCGACTAGCGGGAGAGATAGTGGGCAGTACTTC.

As concerns this clone: This may arise from a read error, as a much more abundant clone is one base away. J is TRBJ2-1 and V is TRBV7-2, with TRBD1 matching 8 bases. The CDR3 sequence is 14 residues long. From germline, CDR1 is SGHTA and CDR2 FQGNSA. V trimming: 6 bases; J trimming: 6 bases; junction bases outside the gene matches: 7. The CDR3 DNA sequence: TGTGCCAGCAGGAGGACAGGGTCCCCCAATGAGCAGTTCTTC. Its protein is CASRRTGSPNEQFF.

This sequence joins TRBV15 and TRBJ2-5; unclear D gene. This CDR3 spans 15 amino acids. Germline CDR1 is LNHNV and CDR2 is YYDKDF (reference sequence). V shed 0 bases and J shed 0 bases, with 8 bases lying between them. The DNA for the CDR3 is TGTGCCACCAGCAGAGATTTAGGCCACCAAGAGACCCAGTACTTC. Its protein product is CATSRDLGHQETQYF.

The chain carries TRBV5-4 and TRBJ1-4; TRBD1 matches 7 bases. Germline V gene lookup returns CDR1 SGHNT and CDR2 YYREEE (reference sequence). CDR3 size: 15 residues. With V trimmed by 4 bases and J by 1 base, 4 bases remained unmatched. This chain's CDR3 is CASSPRTGTNEKLFF. In nucleotides, the CDR3 is TGTGCCAGCAGCCCCCGGACAGGAACTAATGAAAAACTGTTTTTT.

This rearrangement joins TRBV27 to TRBJ2-1, with 14 bases lining up with TRBD2. J gave up 9 bases and V 5 bases, and 6 bases lay outside the gene matches. CDR3 length: 15 residues. The germline V gene encodes CDR1 MNHEY and CDR2 SMNVEV (reference sequence). CDR3 in amino acids: CASSPGLAGVIEQFF. The CDR3 region has the DNA TGTGCCAGCAGTCCGGGACTAGCGGGAGTGATTGAGCAGTTCTTC.

This clone was seen a few times. CDR3 bases: TGTGCCAGCAAAAAAGGGGGCGCCGGGGACACTGAAGCTTTCTTT. Translation: CASKKGGAGDTEAFF. The J gene is TRBJ1-1, the V gene TRBV27, with TRBD1 identical over 7 bases. Trimming took 7 bases from V and 3 from J; bases not matched to a gene: 11. The CDR3 extends over 15 amino acids. CDR1 is MNHEY, CDR2 SMNVEV, per germline (reference sequence).

This clone has ten or more counts. This chain connects TRBV7-2 to TRBJ2-1; D is unclear. The CDR3 has 13 residues. CDR1 SGHTA and CDR2 FQGNSA come from the germline V gene. V was clipped by 5 bases and J by 10 bases, with 15 bases between them. CDR3 bases: TGTGCCAGCAGCCCGATCCAGCGTGGGGAGCAGTTCTTC. Encoded protein: CASSPIQRGEQFF.

The V and J genes are TRBV27 and TRBJ2-7, with D tentatively TRBD2 (5 bases). Germline lookup yields CDR1 MNHEY and CDR2 SMNVEV (reference sequence). This CDR3 spans 14 amino acids. V lost 4 bases to trimming and J lost 0 bases, with 10 bases between them. This chain's CDR3 is CASSSRGGSYEQYF. As DNA, the CDR3 is TGTGCCAGCAGTTCGCGAGGAGGCTCCTACGAGCAGTACTTC.

Comment on this clone: Sequence at one end of the junction differs from germline and may be a read error. This chain links TRBV2 with TRBJ1-4; D not resolved. Germline V gives CDR1 SNHLY, CDR2 FYNNEI. The CDR3 spans 12 residues. The CDR3 DNA follows: TGTGCCAGCGGTGACTTTAATGAAAAACTGTTTTTT. Its protein product is CASGDFNEKLFF. The full variable domain, completed using reference TRBV2 and TRBJ1-4, is EPEVTQTPSHQVTQMGQEVILRCVPISNHLYFYWYRQILGQKVEFLVSFYNNEISEKSEIFDDQFSVERPDGSNFTLKIRSTKLEDSAMYFCASGDFNEKLFFGSGTQLSVL.

This clone appeared many times. The rearrangement joins TRBV9 to TRBJ2-1; 7 bases are shared with TRBD1. The CDR3 is 13 amino acids. Germline assignment: CDR1 SGDLS and CDR2 YYNGEE. The V and J ends lost 4 bases and 7 bases, in that order; junction bases with no gene match: 5. The CDR3 region has the DNA TGTGCCAGCAGCCAGAGGGGGCGAAATGAGCAGTTCTTC. It specifies CASSQRGRNEQFF. Full variable domain (rest looked up from reference TRBV9 and TRBJ2-1): DSGVTQTPKHLITATGQRVTLRCSPRSGDLSVYWYQQSLDQGLQFLIQYYNGEERAKGNILERFSAQQFPDLHSELNLSSLELGDSALYFCASSQRGRNEQFFGPGTRLTVL.

This clone was observed a single time. The gene calls are TRBV10-3 and TRBJ2-3; TRBD2 agrees at 8 bases. The CDR3 spans 14 residues. Trimming cost V 5 bases and J 1 base; bases outside gene matches: 2. In germline, CDR1 is ENHRY, CDR2 SYGVKD. The CDR3 nucleotides are TGTGCCATCAGTCTAGCGGGTGGCACAGATACGCAGTATTTT. Its translation: CAISLAGGTDTQYF.

The chain recombines TRBV6-5 with TRBJ2-7; 9 nucleotides line up with TRBD1. The CDR3 is 15 amino acids. Unmatched junction bases numbered 6, after V lost 0 bases and J lost 6 bases. Germline V gene lookup returns CDR1 MNHEY and CDR2 SVGAGI. CDR3 loop: CASSYSWDRVGEQYF. The DNA of the CDR3 is TGTGCCAGCAGTTACTCTTGGGACAGGGTGGGCGAGCAGTACTTC.

The rearrangement uses TRBV9 and TRBJ2-1, with TRBD2 identical over 10 bases. J gave up 0 bases and V 3 bases, and 9 bases lay outside the gene matches. The CDR3 has 18 amino acids. The germline gives CDR1 SGDLS, CDR2 YYNGEE. As DNA, the CDR3 is TGTGCCAGCAGCGCCAGCGGGGGGGTTTTAGGCTCCTACAATGAGCAGTTCTTC. This codes for CASSASGGVLGSYNEQFF.

The chain recombines TRBV10-1 with TRBJ2-1; D possibly corresponds to TRBD2 (6 bases). V was cut by 4 bases and J by 2 bases, with 15 bases left in between. The CDR3 runs to 16 residues. Germline V gives CDR1 WNHNN, CDR2 SYGVQD (reference sequence). CDR3 nucleotides: TGCGCCAGCAGTGGTGGACGACTAGGACCCTACAATGAGCAGTTCTTC. It is translated as CASSGGRLGPYNEQFF.

V gene TRBV19 combines with J gene TRBJ2-4; D might be TRBD2 (5 bases). This CDR3 has 15 residues. V was clipped by 5 bases and J by 0 bases, with 11 bases between them. Germline V gene data show CDR1 as LNHDA and CDR2 as SQIVND (reference sequence). The CDR3 DNA sequence: TGTGCCAGTAGTCAAAGCGGACTAGCCAAAAACATTCAGTACTTC. It specifies CASSQSGLAKNIQYF. Full variable domain (remainder filled in from reference TRBV19 and TRBJ2-4): DGGITQSPKYLFRKEGQNVTLSCEQNLNHDAMYWYRQDPGQGLRLIYYSQIVNDFQKGDIAEGYSVSREKKESFPLTVTSAQKNPTAFYLCASSQSGLAKNIQYFGAGTRLSVL.

V is TRBV7-6 and J is TRBJ1-1; D is ambiguous. In germline, CDR1 is SGHVS, CDR2 FNYEAQ. The V gene lost 1 base and the J gene lost 2 bases, with 8 bases spanning the gap. The CDR3 length is 14 residues. DNA of the CDR3: TGTGCCAGCAGCTTAGGGCGGGTCAACACTGAAGCTTTCTTT. Translation: CASSLGRVNTEAFF.

Comments on this clone: A junction boundary mismatches the germline segment, possibly from a read error. V usage is TRBV5-1 and J usage is TRBJ2-7; TRBD1 agrees at 7 bases. Germline CDR1 and CDR2: SGHRS and YFSETQ. This CDR3 comprises 15 residues. This CDR3 reads CASSLVGTARDEQYF. CDR3 nucleotide sequence: TGCGCCAGCAGCTTGGTCGGGACAGCCAGGGACGAGCAGTACTTT.

The rearrangement uses TRBV28 and TRBJ1-5; no definite D call. The CDR3 is made up of 17 amino acids. CDR1 and CDR2 (germline): MDHEN, SYDVKM. With 6 bases removed from V and 2 bases from J, the gap between germline ends came to 20 bases. The CDR3 DNA is TGTGCCAGCAGAGGACTCCTTCGGCATAAGGGCAATCAGCCCCAGCATTTT. Translation: CASRGLLRHKGNQPQHF.

The chain links TRBV5-1 to TRBJ1-4; D unresolved. The V end was cut by 2 bases, the J end by 8 bases, with 13 bases between. CDR1 SGHRS and CDR2 YFSETQ come from the germline V gene. This CDR3 spans 14 amino acids. As DNA, the CDR3 is TGCGCCAGCAGCTTTGCGGGGTCGGAGGAAAAACTGTTTTTT. This codes for CASSFAGSEEKLFF.

A note on this clone: A much larger clone lies one base from this, so it may be a read error. V and J are TRBV27 and TRBJ1-5; 7 bases are shared with TRBD1. V shed 3 bases, J shed 7 bases, and the junction held 9 bases outside the gene matches. The germline V gene has CDR1 MNHEY and CDR2 SMNVEV (reference sequence). There are 15 residues in the CDR3. The CDR3 DNA is TGTGCCAGCAGTTTTGGGTCAGGGGGGGAACAGCCCCAGCATTTT. As protein: CASSFGSGGEQPQHF.

The genes are TRBV18 and TRBJ2-6; maybe TRBD2 (6 bases). In germline, CDR1 is KGHSH, CDR2 LQKENI. Trimming took off 4 bases at V and 3 bases at J, with 10 bases between the two ends. This CDR3 has 15 residues. CDR3 amino acids: CASSHGGFGANVLTF. The DNA for the CDR3 is TGTGCCAGCTCACACGGGGGTTTTGGGGCCAACGTCCTGACTTTC. The whole variable domain, remainder taken from reference TRBV18 and TRBJ2-6, is NAGVMQNPRHLVRRRGQEARLRCSPMKGHSHVYWYRQLPEEGLKFMVYLQKENIIDESGMPKERFSAEFPKEGPSILRIQQVVRGDSAAYFCASSHGGFGANVLTFGAGSRLTVL.

Only a few counts were recorded for this clone. This chain connects TRBV4-2 to TRBJ2-1, with 9 bases fitting TRBD2. V gave up 4 bases and J gave up 16 bases; unmatched junction bases: 11. CDR3 length: 13 amino acids. The germline CDR1 and CDR2 sequences are LGHNA and YNFKEQ. CDR3 region: CASSLTPGTSLFF. The CDR3 DNA reads TGTGCCAGCAGCCTAACACCCGGGACTAGCCTTTTCTTC.

V usage is TRBV4-3 and J usage is TRBJ2-1; D unresolved. CDR1 is LGHNA and CDR2 is YSLEER in the germline V gene. V lost 1 base and J lost 4, with 11 bases in between. The length of the CDR3 is 15 residues. The CDR3 region is CASSQAPNTYNEQFF. The DNA for the CDR3 is TGCGCCAGCAGCCAAGCGCCAAATACATACAATGAGCAGTTCTTC.